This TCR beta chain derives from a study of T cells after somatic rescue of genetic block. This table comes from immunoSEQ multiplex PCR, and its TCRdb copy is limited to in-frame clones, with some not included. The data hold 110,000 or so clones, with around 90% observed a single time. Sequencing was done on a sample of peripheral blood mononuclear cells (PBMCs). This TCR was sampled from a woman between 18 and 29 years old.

CDR3 in amino acids: CASNLQGQPQHF. The CDR3 DNA reads as TGTGCCAGCAATCTCCAGGGGCAGCCCCAGCATTTT. This chain uses TRBV28 with TRBJ1-5; D is possibly TRBD1 (6 bases). This CDR3 has 12 amino acids. The V gene's germline CDR1 is MDHEN and CDR2 SYDVKM. With 7 bases removed from V and 7 bases from J, the gap between germline ends came to 11 bases.